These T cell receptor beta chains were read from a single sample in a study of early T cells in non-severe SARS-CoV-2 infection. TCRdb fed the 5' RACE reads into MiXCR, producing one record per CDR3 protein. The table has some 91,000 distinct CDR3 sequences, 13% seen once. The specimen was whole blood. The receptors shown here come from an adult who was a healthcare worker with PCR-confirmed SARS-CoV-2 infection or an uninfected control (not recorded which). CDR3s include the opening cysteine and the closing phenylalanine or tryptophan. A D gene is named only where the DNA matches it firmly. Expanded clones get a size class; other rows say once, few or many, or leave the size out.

CDR3nt: TGTGCCAGCTCCCCCAGCCGGGGGGGGTCCACAGATACGCAGTATTTT; CDR3aa: CASSPSRGGSTDTQYF; abundance: few; j_gene: TRBJ2-3; d_gene: TRBD2; v_gene: TRBV18
CDR3nt: TGCAGCGTTGAGAGGGGACTAGCGGGTCTCAAAAACATTCAGTACTTC; CDR3aa: CSVERGLAGLKNIQYF; abundance: few; j_gene: TRBJ2-4; d_gene: TRBD2; v_gene: TRBV29-1
CDR3nt: TGTGCCAGCAGTTCTTGGCCGGGGGAGGCTTTCTTT; CDR3aa: CASSSWPGEAFF; abundance: NA; j_gene: TRBJ1-1; d_gene: NA; v_gene: TRBV7-2
CDR3nt: TGTGCCAGCAGTTTTCGGGATGGCCTTAACACTGAAGCTTTCTTT; CDR3aa: CASSFRDGLNTEAFF; abundance: many; j_gene: TRBJ1-1; d_gene: NA; v_gene: TRBV12-3/TRBV12-4
CDR3nt: TGTGCCAGCAGACAACAGGGGACAGGGTATGGCTACACCTTC; CDR3aa: CASRQQGTGYGYTF; abundance: few; j_gene: TRBJ1-2; d_gene: TRBD1; v_gene: TRBV12-3/TRBV12-4
CDR3nt: TGTGCCAGCAGCGATGAACCGGGACAGGGCTTCTACAATGAGCAGTTCTTC; CDR3aa: CASSDEPGQGFYNEQFF; abundance: few; j_gene: TRBJ2-1; d_gene: TRBD1; v_gene: TRBV7-9
CDR3nt: TGTGCCAGCCACCCCTTAGCGGGGAGGGAGACCGGGGAGCTGTTTTTT; CDR3aa: CASHPLAGRETGELFF; abundance: many; j_gene: TRBJ2-2; d_gene: TRBD2; v_gene: TRBV6-5
CDR3nt: TGCGCCAGCAGCCAAGGGGGGACAGGCCCCTACGAGCAGTACTTC; CDR3aa: CASSQGGTGPYEQYF; abundance: few; j_gene: TRBJ2-7; d_gene: TRBD1; v_gene: TRBV4-1
CDR3nt: TGTGCCAGCAGCGAGGGACTAGCGGCACTGGGGGAGACCCAGTACTTC; CDR3aa: CASSEGLAALGETQYF; abundance: NA; j_gene: TRBJ2-5; d_gene: TRBD2; v_gene: TRBV6-1
CDR3nt: TGTGCCAGCAGTTATCCCACAGGGGGAACTGGAAACACCATATATTTT; CDR3aa: CASSYPTGGTGNTIYF; abundance: many; j_gene: TRBJ1-3; d_gene: TRBD1; v_gene: TRBV6-6
CDR3nt: TGTGCCAGCAGGACATCTGGGCTACGAGAGCAGTACTTC; CDR3aa: CASRTSGLREQYF; abundance: few; j_gene: TRBJ2-7; d_gene: NA; v_gene: TRBV28
CDR3nt: TGTGCCAGCAGCTCGGACAGGTATTCCTACGAGCAGTACTTC; CDR3aa: CASSSDRYSYEQYF; abundance: many; j_gene: TRBJ2-7; d_gene: TRBD1; v_gene: TRBV7-2
CDR3nt: TGCGCCAGCAGTGACGAAGGGGGCGCCCGAGAAAAACTGTTTTTT; CDR3aa: CASSDEGGAREKLFF; abundance: NA; j_gene: TRBJ1-4; d_gene: TRBD1; v_gene: TRBV10-2